Listed here are 29 T cell receptor beta chains from one sample, sequenced in a study of T cell repertoires in cytomegalovirus infection. These receptors are not linked to any known antigen. From the reads, TCRdb called clonotypes with MiXCR, one entry per CDR3 protein. Of 900,000 to 950,000 distinct CDR3 sequences in the sample, 30% to 40% were seen once. The source was cultured CD8+ T cells from PBMCs, collected from culture after CMV antigen stimulation. The receptor set was obtained from a human donor in good health (CMV status not recorded). Some clones in this sample may be carry-over from other donors' samples.

This chain joins TRBV29-1 and TRBJ1-2; D unresolved. Germline values: CDR1 SQVTM, CDR2 ANQGSEA. The CDR3 has 13 residues. Trimming cost V 5 bases and J 14 bases, with 24 bases left between them. The CDR3 nucleotides are TGCAGCGTTAGGACCCTCGGGCCAGACTTCGGGACCTTC. Encoded protein: CSVRTLGPDFGTF. Based on the CDR3 plus reference TRBV29-1 and TRBJ1-2, the full variable domain is SAVISQKPSRDICQRGTSLTIQCQVDSQVTMMFWYRQQPGQSLTLIATANQGSEATYESGFVIDKFPISRPNLTFSTLTVSNMSPEDSSIYLCSVRTLGPDFGTFGSGTRLTVV.

This clonotype came up a few times. CDR3 DNA sequence: TGCAGTGTCAGGGGCGGGGAGCTTTACGAGCAGTACTTC. Protein: CSVRGGELYEQYF. The V call is TRBV20-1, the J call TRBJ2-7; TRBD1 or TRBD2 may be the D gene (6 bases each). The V and J ends lost 7 bases and 4 bases respectively, with 17 bases between them. Germline loops: CDR1 DFQATT, CDR2 SNEGSKA (reference sequence). The length of the CDR3 is 13 residues.

Worth noting for this clonotype: At one end the junction does not follow the germline gene, possibly because of a read error. The chain links TRBV20-1 to TRBJ1-6; D gene ambiguous. Looked up from germline, CDR1 is DFQATT and CDR2 is SNEGSKA (reference sequence). CDR3 length equals 16 residues. CDR3 region: CGARDTAYSYNSPLHF. The CDR3 DNA sequence: TGCGGTGCTAGAGATACGGCTTACTCCTATAATTCACCCCTCCACTTT.

This clonotype was observed at least ten times. Here the CDR3 DNA reads TGTGCCAGCAGCTTACCGCCCCGGGCAGGGGTGACAGATACGCAGTATTTT. As protein: CASSLPPRAGVTDTQYF. The J gene is TRBJ2-3, the V gene TRBV7-8; weak D call: TRBD1 (6 bases). Germline V gives CDR1 SGHVS, CDR2 FQNEAQ. CDR3 size: 17 residues. V dropped 2 bases and J dropped 3 bases, with 18 bases sitting between them.

The V call is TRBV7-9, the J call TRBJ2-7; perhaps TRBD1 as D (5 bases). From germline, CDR1 is SEHNR and CDR2 FQNEAQ (reference sequence). Trimming cost V 5 bases and J 5 bases, with 10 bases left between them. CDR3 length: 12 residues. This CDR3 is CASSPRAHEQYF. In DNA form, the CDR3 reads TGTGCCAGCAGCCCCAGGGCCCACGAGCAGTACTTC.

With regard to this clonotype: At one of its ends the junction is not consistent with the germline gene, which may arise from a read error. The chain uses TRBV7-2 and TRBJ1-1; D is unclear. Germline V CDR1 and CDR2: SGHTA, FQGNSA. This CDR3 is built from 13 residues. The DNA for the CDR3 is TGTGCCAGCAGCAGGGTTTTTAACACTGAAGCTTACTTT. As protein: CASSRVFNTEAYF.

This clonotype was recorded a few times. The chain has TRBV7-6 and TRBJ2-2; D not resolved. Germline V gives CDR1 SGHVS, CDR2 FNYEAQ. The CDR3 runs to 13 residues. Trimming removed 3 bases from V and 5 bases from J, with 7 bases in between. DNA of the CDR3: TGTGCCAGCAGCTTTCAGGAGACCGGGGAGCTGTTTTTT. This translates into CASSFQETGELFF.

This clonotype was seen a few times. The rearrangement joins TRBV2 to TRBJ1-2, with a possible D match to TRBD1 (6 bases). Germline CDR1 is SNHLY and CDR2 is FYNNEI. Trimming shortened V by 4 bases and J by 4 bases, and 16 bases separated the two germline ends. The CDR3 runs to 15 residues. CDR3 protein: CASSVGGGRGYGYTF. CDR3 nucleotides: TGTGCCAGCAGTGTTGGTGGGGGGCGCGGCTATGGCTACACCTTC.

This chain links TRBV6-1 with TRBJ2-2, with D unresolved. Deletions cut 11 bases from V and 7 bases from J, with 8 bases between. Germline V CDR1 and CDR2: MNHNS, SASEGT. The CDR3 covers 10 residues. CDR3: CAFGYGELFF. CDR3 in DNA: TGTGCCTTTGGCTACGGGGAGCTGTTTTTT.

This chain links TRBV11-2 with TRBJ2-5; D is perhaps TRBD1 (5 bases). V gave up 5 bases and J gave up 2 bases, with 21 bases separating them. The CDR3 is made up of 17 amino acids. CDR1 and CDR2 from the germline V gene are SGHAT and FQNNGV. CDR3 in amino acids: CASSPIGADDLQETQYF. CDR3 bases: TGTGCCAGCAGCCCAATTGGGGCCGATGACCTTCAAGAGACCCAGTACTTC.

This clonotype has just a few counts. The rearrangement uses TRBV12-3 or TRBV12-4 and TRBJ1-4; 7 positions match TRBD1. J was trimmed by 3 bases and V by 5 bases; bases with no gene match: 6. The CDR3 loop spans 15 amino acids. CDR3 sequence (DNA): TGTGCCAGCAGTCCGCAGGGGGTGGCTAATGAAAAACTGTTTTTT. This codes for CASSPQGVANEKLFF.

This chain uses TRBV20-1 with TRBJ2-3, with D possibly matching TRBD2 (5 bases). The CDR3 is 15 residues long. The V end was cut by 1 base, the J end by 6 bases, with 17 bases between. Germline CDR1 is DFQATT and CDR2 is SNEGSKA (reference sequence). The CDR3 here is CSARAAYSSSDTQYF. CDR3 DNA: TGCAGTGCTAGAGCGGCCTACTCTAGCTCGGATACGCAGTATTTT.

This clonotype was counted a few times. The chain recombines TRBV12-3 or TRBV12-4 with TRBJ2-1, with 7 bases that match TRBD2. Trimming removed 8 bases from V and 4 bases from J; junction bases left unmatched: 14. The CDR3 is made up of 16 amino acids. CDR3 DNA: TGTGCCAGCCTCTATAGAGGGCTAGCGGCTTACAATGAGCAGTTCTTC. Protein: CASLYRGLAAYNEQFF.

This clonotype appeared many times. CDR3 residues: CASRQHETQYF. CDR3 nucleotide sequence: TGTGCCAGCAGACAGCATGAGACCCAGTACTTC. The chain employs TRBV11-3 and TRBJ2-5; D not resolved. The CDR3 extends over 11 amino acids. V dropped 6 bases and J dropped 5 bases, with 7 bases sitting between them. Germline assignment: CDR1 SGHNT and CDR2 YENEEA.

The V call is TRBV20-1, the J call TRBJ2-1, with D perhaps matching TRBD2 (6 bases). There are 14 residues in the CDR3. Trimming shortened V by 6 bases and J by 2 bases, and 14 bases separated the two germline ends. Germline CDR1 DFQATT, CDR2 SNEGSKA (reference sequence). The CDR3 is CSAPPAGPYNEQFF. CDR3 bases: TGCAGTGCACCCCCAGCGGGTCCCTACAATGAGCAGTTCTTC.

CDR3 coding DNA: TGCAGTGCTAGAGATGTCTCGGAATGGGGGACCCAGTACTTC. Translating gives CSARDVSEWGTQYF. The genes are TRBV20-1 and TRBJ2-5; D uncertain. The CDR3 sequence is 14 residues long. Germline V gene lookup returns CDR1 DFQATT and CDR2 SNEGSKA (reference sequence). Trimming removed 0 bases from V and 7 bases from J, with 15 bases in between.

The chain has TRBV6-5 and TRBJ1-2; D gene uncertain. Germline CDR1 and CDR2: MNHEY and SVGAGI. The V end lost 7 bases, the J end lost 4 bases, and 13 bases lay between the germline ends. This CDR3 comprises 13 residues. The CDR3 DNA reads as TGTGCCAGCATGTTAGCATTAATCTATGGCTACACCTTC. Its translation: CASMLALIYGYTF.

This clonotype has just a few counts. This rearrangement joins TRBV29-1 to TRBJ1-2; 7 nucleotides align to TRBD1. J lost 12 bases, V lost 7 bases, and 11 bases had no gene match. The CDR3 has 11 amino acids. The germline gives CDR1 SQVTM, CDR2 ANQGSEA. The CDR3 here is CSGGTDSPDTF. The CDR3 region has the DNA TGCAGCGGGGGGACAGATTCTCCCGACACCTTC.

A note on this clonotype: A much larger clone sits a single nucleotide away, making a read error possible. The chain joins TRBV7-3 to TRBJ1-6; no firm D call. V was cut by 5 bases and J by 8 bases, with 19 bases left in between. From germline, CDR1 is SGHTA and CDR2 FQGTGA. CDR3 length: 16 amino acids. CDR3 sequence reads: CASSIVVTVAHSPLHF. The CDR3 DNA reads TGTGCCAGCAGCATAGTCGTTACCGTCGCCCATTCACCCCTCCACTTT.

Ten or more counts support this clonotype. J is TRBJ2-7 and V is TRBV7-2; D may be TRBD1 (5 bases). The V gene's germline CDR1 is SGHTA and CDR2 FQGNSA. This CDR3 is 12 amino acids long. Trimming stripped 7 bases from V and 7 bases from J, with 14 bases between. CDR3 loop: CASTVTVREQYF. CDR3 DNA: TGTGCCAGCACCGTGACAGTCCGGGAGCAGTACTTC.

This clonotype was seen a few times. The V gene is TRBV12-3 or TRBV12-4, the J gene TRBJ2-7, with TRBD1 identical over 10 bases. The CDR3 is 13 residues long. V lost 5 bases and J lost 6; bases outside the gene matches: 4. CDR3 coding DNA: TGTGCCAGCAGTGGGACAGGGGTACGCGAGCAGTACGTC. This gives the protein CASSGTGVREQYV.

The chain couples TRBV7-6 to TRBJ2-1, with TRBD2 matching 9 bases. V shed 2 bases, J shed 8 bases, and the junction held 10 bases outside the gene matches. This CDR3 region has 16 residues. Germline V gene lookup returns CDR1 SGHVS and CDR2 FNYEAQ. The CDR3 loop is CASSLIFAGGRDEQFF. The DNA of the CDR3 is TGTGCCAGCAGCTTAATTTTTGCGGGGGGGCGGGATGAGCAGTTCTTC.

This clonotype appeared a few times. This chain links TRBV5-4 with TRBJ2-2; tentative D call: TRBD2 (7 bases). V lost 4 bases, J lost 6 bases, and 10 bases lay in between. Germline V gene lookup returns CDR1 SGHNT and CDR2 YYREEE (reference sequence). The CDR3 covers 13 residues. CDR3 region: CASSGGGAGELFF. The DNA for the CDR3 is TGTGCCAGCAGCGGGGGGGGCGCCGGGGAGCTGTTTTTT. Variable domain in full (rest from reference TRBV5-4 and TRBJ2-2): ETGVTQSPTHLIKTRGQQVTLRCSSQSGHNTVSWYQQALGQGPQFIFQYYREEENGRGNFPPRFSGLQFPNYSSELNVNALELDDSALYLCASSGGGAGELFFGEGSRLTVL.

This chain joins TRBV10-3 and TRBJ2-3; weak D call: TRBD1 (5 bases). Deletions cut 9 bases from V and 2 bases from J, with 18 bases between. The CDR3 has 15 amino acids. Germline loops: CDR1 ENHRY, CDR2 SYGVKD. Here the CDR3 reads CAIRVATGSTDTQYF. The CDR3 bases are TGTGCCATAAGAGTGGCCACAGGCTCCACAGATACGCAGTATTTT.

The table lists this clonotype with many counts. V is TRBV7-8 and J is TRBJ2-7; the D call may be TRBD1 or TRBD2 (5 bases each). CDR1 is SGHVS and CDR2 is FQNEAQ in the germline V gene. The V gene lost 5 bases and the J gene lost 2 bases, with 25 bases spanning the gap. This CDR3 contains 18 residues. The DNA of the CDR3 is TGTGCCAGCAGCGGACAATCGAGGGGCAAGGGGAGCCCCTACGAGCAGTACGTC. It is translated as CASSGQSRGKGSPYEQYV.

This chain uses TRBV20-1 with TRBJ1-4, with D perhaps TRBD1 (6 bases). Trimming left V 7 bases short and J 1 base short, with 19 bases between. CDR1 DFQATT and CDR2 SNEGSKA come from the germline V gene (reference sequence). The CDR3 runs to 16 residues. The DNA of the CDR3 is TGCAGTGTCCTCCGACAGGAATTTATAACTAATGAAAAACTGTTTTTT. Protein: CSVLRQEFITNEKLFF.

This clonotype was counted only a few times. The J gene is TRBJ2-5, the V gene TRBV7-9, with unresolved D. CDR1 is SEHNR, CDR2 FQNEAQ, per germline (reference sequence). V was trimmed by 4 bases and J by 5 bases, leaving 8 bases between them. This CDR3 spans 12 amino acids. CDR3 bases: TGTGCCAGCAGCTCCATTCGGGAGACCCAGTACTTC. Its protein product is CASSSIRETQYF.

V is TRBV9 and J is TRBJ2-3; no firm D call. The CDR3 contains 14 residues. V was pared by 0 bases and J by 2 bases, with 7 bases between. Germline lookup yields CDR1 SGDLS and CDR2 YYNGEE. The CDR3 loop reads CASSVEKSTDTQYF. As DNA, the CDR3 is TGTGCCAGCAGCGTAGAGAAGTCCACAGATACGCAGTATTTT.

The V and J genes are TRBV20-1 and TRBJ2-3; no clear D gene. Germline V lookup: CDR1 DFQATT, CDR2 SNEGSKA (reference sequence). The V gene lost 2 bases and the J gene lost 2 bases, with 11 bases spanning the gap. This CDR3 spans 14 amino acids. The CDR3 loop is CSARKPRYTDTQYF. The CDR3 nucleotides read TGCAGTGCTAGAAAGCCTAGATACACAGATACGCAGTATTTT.